One sample yielded the 6 T cell receptor beta chains listed below, sequenced in a study of CD8 T cells in ankylosing spondylitis. These receptors' antigens are unknown. TCRdb recomputed calls from the 5' RACE reads with MiXCR, one row per CDR3 protein. The sample yields roughly 400,000 distinct CDR3 sequences, around 20% seen once. Study results and caveats: Characteristic of ankylosing spondylitis blood, it appeared, was a TCR beta motif comprising several highly homologous variants.

Material for sequencing was blood, either unsorted or a sorted T cell fraction (not recorded which). The receptors shown here come from a male donor with ankylosing spondylitis.

This clonotype was recorded a few times. The chain recombines TRBV12-3 or TRBV12-4 with TRBJ2-5, with D uncertain. The CDR3 is 12 residues long. Deletions cut 4 bases from V and 5 bases from J, with 8 bases between. This CDR3 is CASSSGWETQYF. The CDR3 nucleotides read TGTGCCAGCAGTTCTGGCTGGGAGACCCAGTACTTC.

In its sample, this clonotype was seen many times. The rearrangement uses TRBV25-1 and TRBJ2-7; 9 bases line up with TRBD1. Losses at the gene ends were 1 base for V and 1 base for J; bases not matched to a gene: 2. CDR3 length: 15 residues. Germline V CDR1 and CDR2: MGHDK, SYGVNS. DNA for the CDR3: TGTGCCAGCAGTGAATGGGGACAGGGATCCTACGAGCAGTACTTC. Translating gives CASSEWGQGSYEQYF.

This clonotype has more than one count but fewer than ten. This chain uses TRBV29-1 with TRBJ2-7; 11 bases line up with TRBD1. Trimming removed 7 bases from V and 5 bases from J; junction bases left unmatched: 4. This CDR3 region has 12 residues. CDR1 and CDR2 (germline): SQVTM, ANQGSEA. CDR3 DNA sequence: TGCAGCGGGGGACAGGGGGACCACGAGCAGTACTTC. Its translation: CSGGQGDHEQYF.

This clonotype appeared a few times. The J gene is TRBJ1-4, the V gene TRBV2, with a tentative D call TRBD1 (5 bases). V lost 6 bases and J 2 bases, leaving 10 bases between the germline ends. The CDR3 loop spans 14 amino acids. Per germline, CDR1 SNHLY and CDR2 FYNNEI. The CDR3 coding sequence is TGTGCCAGCAGGGGGACCGTCACTAATGAAAAACTGTTTTTT. Translation gives CASRGTVTNEKLFF.

This clonotype was seen once. DNA of the CDR3: TGTGCCAGCAGCACCAGACTAGCGGGAGTAGGCGATGAGCAGTTCTTC. As protein: CASSTRLAGVGDEQFF. The V and J genes are TRBV9 and TRBJ2-1; 12 bases match TRBD2. V gave up 4 bases and J gave up 8 bases; unmatched junction bases: 10. Germline values: CDR1 SGDLS, CDR2 YYNGEE. The CDR3 covers 16 residues.

This chain uses TRBV3-1 with TRBJ2-1, with 10 bases fitting TRBD2. V was clipped by 6 bases and J by 5 bases; unmatched bases: 7. The CDR3 runs to 15 residues. Germline loops: CDR1 LGHDT, CDR2 YNNKEL (reference sequence). The CDR3 region is CASRPLTSGDNEQFF. The DNA of the CDR3 is TGTGCCAGCAGACCCCTCACTAGCGGGGACAATGAGCAGTTCTTC.